Shown below are 15 T cell receptor beta chains from a single sample sequenced in a study of CD8 T cells in Susac syndrome. A quantity of roughly 0.5 to 1 ug RNA underwent reverse transcription using random hexamers. One entry per CDR3 protein, called by TCRdb with MiXCR from the immunoSEQ multiplex PCR reads. Seen here are around 160,000 distinct CDR3 sequences, about 94% observed once, and the top ten hold more than 0.12%. Source material: CD4+ T cells from PBMCs. These receptors were collected from a human donor in good health.

This chain links TRBV20-1 with TRBJ1-4; 10 bases align to TRBD1. The J segment lost 8 bases and the V segment lost 2 bases, leaving 5 bases of the junction unmatched. In germline, CDR1 is DFQATT, CDR2 SNEGSKA (reference sequence). The CDR3 contains 14 residues. CDR3 sequence: CSARQTGGVEKLFF. In DNA, the CDR3 is TGCAGTGCTAGACAGACAGGGGGCGTCGAAAAACTGTTTTTT.

The chain has TRBV20-1 and TRBJ2-3; 11 bases line up with TRBD1. This CDR3 is built from 15 residues. Trimming at V came to 3 bases and at J to 2 bases, leaving 4 bases not matched to a gene. The V gene's germline CDR1 is DFQATT and CDR2 SNEGSKA (reference sequence). CDR3 sequence reads: CSASRDRGDTDTQYF. CDR3 coding DNA: TGCAGTGCTAGCCGGGACAGGGGGGACACAGATACGCAGTATTTT.

This sequence joins TRBV29-1 and TRBJ2-2; D may match TRBD1 or TRBD2 (6 bases each). The V end lost 4 bases, the J end lost 8 bases, and 17 bases lay between the germline ends. Germline CDR1 is SQVTM and CDR2 is ANQGSEA. CDR3 length: 14 residues. This CDR3 is CSVAPGAMTGELFF. CDR3 sequence (DNA): TGCAGCGTTGCCCCGGGGGCGATGACGGGGGAGCTGTTTTTT.

V is TRBV20-1 and J is TRBJ1-1, with a tentative D call TRBD1 (6 bases). Germline CDR1 and CDR2: DFQATT and SNEGSKA (reference sequence). V dropped 5 bases and J dropped 8 bases, with 18 bases sitting between them. This CDR3 is built from 13 residues. This CDR3 is CSAPRGGVGEAFF. The CDR3 nucleotides are TGCAGTGCTCCCCGAGGGGGGGTAGGCGAAGCTTTCTTT.

The rearrangement links TRBV27 to TRBJ2-7, with D unresolved. This CDR3 is 13 amino acids long. V was pared by 2 bases and J by 3 bases, with 8 bases between. Germline lookup yields CDR1 MNHEY and CDR2 SMNVEV (reference sequence). The CDR3 protein is CASSLPGNYEQYF. The CDR3 coding sequence is TGTGCCAGCAGTTTACCCGGAAACTACGAGCAGTACTTC.

This chain links TRBV20-1 with TRBJ2-7; 12 bases match TRBD1. The CDR3 runs to 14 residues. Germline V gene sequence: CDR1 DFQATT, CDR2 SNEGSKA (reference sequence). V shed 5 bases and J 6 bases; nucleotides not matched to a gene: 8. CDR3 amino acids: CSASRDRGLREQYF. CDR3 DNA sequence: TGCAGTGCTTCCCGGGACAGGGGGCTTCGCGAGCAGTACTTC.

This chain links TRBV7-2 with TRBJ2-7; TRBD2 aligns across 9 bases. With V trimmed by 2 bases and J by 3 bases, 5 bases remained unmatched. The CDR3 is made up of 15 amino acids. Germline-derived CDR1 and CDR2 are SGHTA and FQGNSA. As DNA, the CDR3 is TGTGCCAGCAGCTTAATAGTAGCGGGGGTCTACGAGCAGTACTTC. This translates into CASSLIVAGVYEQYF.

The chain combines TRBV29-1 with TRBJ2-2; D unresolved. This CDR3 has 13 amino acids. CDR1 is SQVTM and CDR2 is ANQGSEA in the germline V gene. The V end was cut by 4 bases, the J end by 4 bases, with 10 bases between. The CDR3, as DNA: TGCAGCGTTGTCTCGGACCGCACCGGGGAGCTGTTTTTT. Translating it yields CSVVSDRTGELFF.

This chain's CDR3 is CASSPDGYEQYF. The CDR3 region has the DNA TGTGCCAGCAGCCCGGACGGGTACGAGCAGTACTTC. V usage is TRBV7-3 and J usage is TRBJ2-7; D gene ambiguous. This CDR3 is 12 amino acids long. V lost 5 bases, J lost 4 bases, and 9 bases lay in between. Per the germline V gene, CDR1 is SGHTA and CDR2 is FQGTGA.

This clonotype was seen a handful of times. The chain is built from TRBV6-5 and TRBJ2-7, with a weak D call TRBD2 (5 bases). The V gene lost 0 bases and the J gene lost 4 bases, with 7 bases spanning the gap. This CDR3 comprises 13 residues. Germline values: CDR1 MNHEY, CDR2 SVGAGI. The CDR3 sequence is CASSYSRGYEQYF. The CDR3 bases are TGTGCCAGCAGTTACTCTAGAGGGTACGAGCAGTACTTC.

This clonotype was observed once. The chain carries TRBV4-3 and TRBJ1-6, with a possible D match to TRBD1 (5 bases). Trimming took 0 bases from V and 8 from J, leaving 14 bases between them. Germline loops: CDR1 LGHNA, CDR2 YSLEER. The CDR3 totals 16 residues. The CDR3 loop is CASSQDIGHRDSPLHF. The CDR3 bases are TGCGCCAGCAGCCAAGATATCGGACATCGGGATTCACCCCTCCACTTT.

This chain's CDR3 is CASSLGTGSETQYF. In DNA form, the CDR3 reads TGTGCCAGCAGCTTAGGCACGGGAAGCGAGACCCAGTACTTC. This rearrangement joins TRBV7-9 to TRBJ2-5; D is perhaps TRBD2 (5 bases). The ends were cut back, 1 base at V and 5 bases at J, with 11 bases in the middle. Germline CDR1 SEHNR, CDR2 FQNEAQ (reference sequence). The CDR3 totals 14 residues.

This chain joins TRBV20-1 and TRBJ2-3; 7 nucleotides match TRBD2. Germline V CDR1 and CDR2: DFQATT, SNEGSKA (reference sequence). The CDR3 consists of 14 residues. V lost 1 base, J lost 0 bases, and 1 base stayed unmatched. This CDR3 is CSARAGGSTDTQYF. CDR3 nucleotide sequence: TGCAGTGCTAGAGCCGGGGGGAGCACAGATACGCAGTATTTT.

DNA for the CDR3: TGTGCCAGCAGTGAAGGGCAGGGAGAGGCACCCCTCCACTTT. It codes for CASSEGQGEAPLHF. The rearrangement uses TRBV2 and TRBJ1-6; TRBD1 is a possible D gene (5 bases). CDR3 length equals 14 residues. CDR1 SNHLY and CDR2 FYNNEI come from the germline V gene. V dropped 1 base and J dropped 11 bases, with 12 bases sitting between them.

V is TRBV29-1 and J is TRBJ2-7; D may be TRBD1 (6 bases). The V gene lost 4 bases and the J gene lost 6 bases, with 16 bases spanning the gap. The CDR3 runs 13 residues. Germline CDR1 reads SQVTM; CDR2 reads ANQGSEA. CDR3 protein: CSVAETGRGEQYF. The CDR3 nucleotides are TGCAGCGTTGCTGAGACAGGACGAGGCGAGCAGTACTTC.